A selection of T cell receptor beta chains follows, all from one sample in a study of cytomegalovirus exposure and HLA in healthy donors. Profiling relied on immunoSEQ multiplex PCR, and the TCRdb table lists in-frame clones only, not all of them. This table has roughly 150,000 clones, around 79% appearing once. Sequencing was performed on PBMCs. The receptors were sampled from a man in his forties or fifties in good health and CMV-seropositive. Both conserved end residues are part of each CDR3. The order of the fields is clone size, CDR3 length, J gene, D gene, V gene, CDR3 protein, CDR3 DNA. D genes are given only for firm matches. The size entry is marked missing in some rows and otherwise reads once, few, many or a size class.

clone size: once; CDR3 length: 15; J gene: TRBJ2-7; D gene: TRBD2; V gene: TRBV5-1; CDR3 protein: CASSSGGGRVHEQYF; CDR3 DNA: TGCGCCAGCAGCTCGGGGGGCGGGAGGGTCCACGAGCAGTACTTC
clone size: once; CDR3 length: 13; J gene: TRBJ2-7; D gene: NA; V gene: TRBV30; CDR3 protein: CAWSVIETYEQYF; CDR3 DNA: TGTGCCTGGAGTGTTATAGAAACTTACGAGCAGTACTTC
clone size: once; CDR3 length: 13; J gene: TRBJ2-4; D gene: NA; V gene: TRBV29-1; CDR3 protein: CSVETGAKNIQYF; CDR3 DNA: TGCAGCGTTGAAACGGGAGCCAAAAACATTCAGTACTTC
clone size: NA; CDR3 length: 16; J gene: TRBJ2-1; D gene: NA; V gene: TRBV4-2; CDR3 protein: CASSQAGGGAGNEQFF; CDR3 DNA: TGTGCCAGCAGCCAAGCAGGAGGGGGCGCGGGGAATGAGCAGTTCTTC
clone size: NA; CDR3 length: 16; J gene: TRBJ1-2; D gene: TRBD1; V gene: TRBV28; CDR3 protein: CASSFGTGVYNYGYTF; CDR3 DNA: TGTGCCAGCAGTTTCGGGACAGGGGTCTACAACTATGGCTACACCTTC
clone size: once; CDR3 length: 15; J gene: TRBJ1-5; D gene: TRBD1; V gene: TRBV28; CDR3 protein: CATPGQGVWVKPQHF; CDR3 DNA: TGTGCCACCCCGGGACAGGGGGTTTGGGTCAAGCCCCAGCATTTT
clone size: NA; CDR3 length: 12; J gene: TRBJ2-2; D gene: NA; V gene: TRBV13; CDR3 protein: CASTQGTGELFF; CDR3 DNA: TGTGCCAGCACCCAGGGAACCGGGGAGCTGTTTTTT
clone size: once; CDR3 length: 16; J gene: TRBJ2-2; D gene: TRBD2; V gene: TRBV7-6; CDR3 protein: CASSSGTSGRTGELFF; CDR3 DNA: TGTGCCAGCAGCTCCGGGACTAGCGGGAGGACCGGGGAGCTGTTTTTT
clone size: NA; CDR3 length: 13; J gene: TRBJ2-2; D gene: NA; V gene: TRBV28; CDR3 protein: CASINRDDGELFF; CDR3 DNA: TGTGCCAGCATCAACAGGGATGACGGGGAGCTGTTTTTT
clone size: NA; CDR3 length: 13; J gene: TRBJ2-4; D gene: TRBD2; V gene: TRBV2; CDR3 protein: CASKGGPRNIQYF; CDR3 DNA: TGTGCCAGCAAGGGAGGGCCTAGAAACATTCAGTACTTC
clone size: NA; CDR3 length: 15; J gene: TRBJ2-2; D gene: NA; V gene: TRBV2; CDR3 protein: CASTGSPGYTGELFF; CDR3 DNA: TGTGCCAGCACAGGAAGCCCCGGATACACCGGGGAGCTGTTTTTT
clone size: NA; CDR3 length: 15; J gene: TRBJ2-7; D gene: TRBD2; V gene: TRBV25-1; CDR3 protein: CASSQFTTSATRQYF; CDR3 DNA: TGTGCCAGCAGTCAATTTACGACTAGCGCGACGCGACAGTACTTC
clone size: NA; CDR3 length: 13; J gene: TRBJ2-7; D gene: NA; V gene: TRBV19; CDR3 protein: CASSITDSYEQYF; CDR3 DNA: TGTGCCAGTAGTATCACTGACTCCTACGAGCAGTACTTC
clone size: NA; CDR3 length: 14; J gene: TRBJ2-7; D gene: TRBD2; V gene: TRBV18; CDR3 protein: CASSLSKGGNEQYF; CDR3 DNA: TGTGCCAGCTCACTCTCAAAGGGAGGGAACGAGCAGTACTTC
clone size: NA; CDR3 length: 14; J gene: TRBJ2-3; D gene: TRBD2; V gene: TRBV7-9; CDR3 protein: CASSSGTSGDTQYF; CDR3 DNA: TGTGCCAGCAGCTCCGGGACTAGCGGGGATACGCAGTATTTT
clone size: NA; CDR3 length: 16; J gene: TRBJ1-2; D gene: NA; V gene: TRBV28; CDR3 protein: CASISAGVEGNYGYTF; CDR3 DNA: TGTGCCAGCATTTCTGCGGGGGTCGAAGGCAACTATGGCTACACCTTC